This entry describes one TCR beta chain. Sequencing used immunoSEQ multiplex PCR; TCRdb keeps in-frame clones, though not all of them. The profile shows more than 150,000 clones, 85% to 95% of them singletons. These data come from a study of T cell responses to AZD1222 COVID-19 vaccine. The V gene's germline CDR1 is DFQATT and CDR2 SNEGSKA (reference sequence). The length of the CDR3 is 17 residues. Unmatched junction bases numbered 10, after V lost 3 bases and J lost 2 bases. Sequencing used peripheral blood, obtained on day 0 of AZD1222 vaccination. This clonotype was obtained from an adult in good health. The chain joins TRBV20-1 to TRBJ2-5; 12 bases fit TRBD2. The CDR3 sequence is CSASGMLAGGGQETQYF. In nucleotides, the CDR3 is TGCAGTGCTAGTGGAATGCTAGCGGGAGGGGGGCAAGAGACCCAGTACTTC.